This T cell receptor beta chain is from a study of cytomegalovirus exposure and HLA in healthy donors (dated by TCRdb to the late 2010s). In the study overall: An earlier analysis of 587 of the donors reported 250 to 300 Gb of sequence data and roughly 100 million unique TCR beta sequences from 150 million to 200 million T cells. The study used immunosequencing to profile the T cell repertoires of 600 to 850 subjects and linked those repertoires to cytomegalovirus serostatus. Class I and class II HLA loci were covered by the typing at four-digit resolution. Rather than using new phenotypic data, the later analysis identified candidate immune exposures from TCR beta sequences and from how often those sequences occurred across donors. A later analysis re-examined previously published TCR beta repertoires from 610 or so donors and added high-resolution HLA genotyping to investigate patterns of TCR occurrence. To predict cytomegalovirus infection status, the study brought together high-throughput TCR immunosequencing, statistical association of individual TCRs with disease status, and machine learning. Approximately 310 gigabases of sequencing data and around 80 million unique TCR sequences made up an early release that covered nearly 650 HLA-typed donors. Roughly 5 DR-DQ haplotypes were handled as single units for association and clustering, since linkage in the cohort was strong. Besides the first cohort of about 730 subjects, a separate validation cohort made up of 120 or so different subjects was used. Among the roughly 380 genotyped donors, approximately 81% belonged to the genetic ancestry cluster associated with self-reported Caucasian donors. The number of typed donors differed by locus: roughly 620-630 for A, B, C, DRB1 and DQB1; about 520 for DQA1; over 600 for DPA1; and about 450 for DPB1. Genome-wide SNP genotypes for about three fifths of the roughly 670 donors were used in a later genetic analysis, which treated that subset as a discovery cohort. Donor age, sex, ethnicity and CMV serostatus were compiled alongside the repertoire data. The study aimed to test whether cataloging public T cell receptors could reveal signatures of past pathogen exposure. In an earlier analysis of a few hundred of the donors, high-throughput TCR beta sequencing was used to judge whether each TCR beta V gene segment behaved as functional or pseudogenic. All discovery cohort repertoires had been generated using a single sequencing platform. Among about 410 genotyped donors of the cohort, an average of roughly 230,000 unique TCR beta nucleotide sequences was sequenced per donor, of which 15% to 20% were non-productive.

The full study reports these points: In an earlier analysis of approximately 590 of the donors, most TCR beta V segments appeared in productive rearrangements about 87% or about 30% of the time, broadly matching IMGT annotations. A further reported finding was that TCR beta sequences accurately predicted the HLA-A and HLA-B alleles for most subjects in the first cohort. Specific HLA alleles were associated with 15,000 to 20,000 TCR beta sequences at a false discovery rate of 0.05 in a later analysis. In vitro tests confirmed that a few of the cytomegalovirus-associated TCR beta chains recognize cytomegalovirus antigens. In the study, around 150 TCR beta chains were listed as associated with cytomegalovirus. In a later genetic analysis, a missense DCLRE1C variant was associated with V-gene and J-gene trimming of TCR beta chains, and the association was replicated in an independent cohort. Approximately 18 rarely observed V segments, including chromosome 9 orphons, were excluded from the earlier analysis of some 590 of the donors because counts were too low. A group of highly shared sequence variants was considered likely to be a technical artifact of the sequencing pipeline. A later analysis found that TCR association rates varied across HLA loci, with DRB1 alleles showing the most associated TCRs and HLA-C alleles the fewest. Some IMGT-functional V segments, including TRBV6-2 and TRBV6-3, could not be told apart with the 87-base-pair reads, so those segments were excluded. In a later analysis, HLA-associated TCR beta chains showed more clonal expansion and lower generation probabilities than non-associated chains that were equally common. Assigning TCR associations to individual alleles was difficult when HLA alleles, especially DR and DQ, strongly co-occurred. The only immune exposure information available for the cohort was CMV serostatus. Most CMV-associated TCR beta chains appeared to be HLA-restricted in a later analysis, and the HLA associations seemed to be driven largely by CMV exposure. Linkage disequilibrium might explain the correlated functional status among segregating V segments, but an unknown experimental factor could not be excluded. In this cohort, only TCR beta chains were sequenced, and detectable features were limited by the absence of alpha or paired-chain data. In a later genetic analysis, fewer N-insertions in productive TCRs were reported among donors in an Asian-associated ancestry cluster than the approximately 670-donor mean. According to the authors, the approach could potentially be generalized to other disease states and immunological phenotypes. Sequencing depth was assumed to be roughly uniform across donors in the presence/absence analyses, though that assumption may not hold. According to a later analysis, parvovirus B19, influenza, CMV and Epstein-Barr virus appeared linked to several top co-occurrence clusters. HLA typing was unavailable for some donors at each locus, so association tests used only the typed subset. The classifier was reported to diagnose cytomegalovirus status with high specificity and sensitivity in both the original and validation cohorts. Across donors, most TCR sequences were observed very rarely, whereas some public TCRs were present in many individuals.

In total, roughly 670 healthy bone marrow donors made up the cohort. All cohort members were sampled while nominally healthy, although unrecorded immune exposures were likely present. The donor was CMV seronegative and belonged to the group of 352 seronegative cohort members. Each donor provided a peripheral blood sample, and peripheral blood mononuclear cells were used for TCR beta sequencing. Genomic DNA was extracted from the blood cell samples with the Qiagen DNeasy Blood Extraction Kit. Note on this clone: What this receptor recognizes is not known. Base quality data are lacking; no much larger clone is found one base away.

The library was produced with the immunoSEQ multiplex PCR assay. The multiplex PCR relied on a mix of 60 forward primers for TCR Vbeta segments and 13 reverse primers for TCR Jbeta segments. The CDR3 region of rearranged TCR beta genes was amplified from genomic DNA by a multiplex PCR assay. On the Illumina HiSeq System, the amplified TCR beta libraries were sequenced as 87-base-pair reads. The paper's data handling went like this. A later analysis counted approximately 76 million unique TCR beta chains across the 650 to 700 repertoires, and 10 million to 11 million of these chains were shared by at least two donors. Raw reads were error-corrected and collapsed into unique sequences by a nearest-neighbor algorithm in which closely related sequences were merged to remove PCR and sequencing errors. To assign V, D and J gene segments, CDR3 sequences were aligned to IMGT reference sequences. For a sequence to be retained, a match of at least six nucleotides was required to both a V gene segment and a J gene segment. Rearrangements were classified as productive when the CDR3 lacked stop codons and remained in frame with V and J, and all other rearrangements were classified as non-productive. Following IMGT convention, CDR3 was defined as the stretch from the second conserved V-encoded cysteine to the conserved J-encoded phenylalanine. The earlier analysis of about 620 of the donors excluded sequences that lacked an unambiguous match to a single V gene segment. In an earlier analysis of 587 of the donors, a V segment was called functional when productive rearrangements were above 56.7%, and segregating when the standard deviation between donors exceeded 5%. A statistical classification framework was developed to diagnose cytomegalovirus status using the catalog of TCR beta chain sequences. In a later analysis, TCR nucleotide sequences were compared against IMGT/GENE-DB human TR gene sequences so that V and J genes could be assigned. In a later analysis, CDR3 sequences and most-parsimonious VDJ recombination scenarios were assigned using the TCRdist pipeline. In a later analysis, each TCR beta chain was defined by its CDR3 amino acid sequence together with its V-gene family, and reads without a unique V-gene family were excluded. In a later analysis, a few hundred highly shared, low-generation-probability nucleotide sequences were removed to address suspected cross-contamination and a sequencing artifact. For each public chain, a later analysis derived a clonal expansion index from normalized ranks of inferred template counts within each repertoire. In a later analysis, generation probabilities were computed using a VDJ recombination model fitted to out-of-frame rearrangements, and the results were checked against IGoR. In a later analysis, TCR-TCR, TCR-HLA and TCR-CMV co-occurrence was scored with hypergeometric tests, and a repertoire-size bias correction was applied to TCR pairs. In a later analysis, false discovery rates were estimated by permuting HLA or CMV assignments 20 times. In a later analysis, co-occurring TCRs were grouped using DBSCAN, with TCRdist sequence similarity added in when clustering inside HLA-allele-positive subsets. For co-occurrence clustering, repertoires with fewer than 30,000 or more than 120,000 public chains were excluded, along with roughly 5 repertoires with anomalous nucleotide sharing. In its TCRdb copy, this immuneACCESS table keeps in-frame sequences only and misses some clones. Where compared with another copy, unresolved V genes explain less than half of these, and the others have no known cause. The DNA gave D and trimming, while V, J and clone size come from that table. Across this sample there are about 190,000 clones, with 75% to 90% seen only once. The ten top clones hold roughly 0.8% of the sample.

Trimming removed 1 base from V and 5 bases from J, leaving 18 bases between the germline ends. Via the germline V gene (reference sequence), CDR1 is LNHNV and CDR2 YYDKDF. Inclusive of the bounding cysteine and phenylalanine, the CDR3 is 16 residues long. Left in the record is the CDR3 DNA by itself, 48 bases read in frame from the first base. This chain is built from TRBV15 and TRBJ2-7; the D gene is perhaps TRBD2, on 7 matching bases. The sequenced sample was PBMCs. The receptor was derived from a woman under 30 in good health and CMV-seronegative. CDR3 protein: CATSRATHGGHHEQYF. The nucleotides read TGTGCCACCAGCAGAGCAACTCACGGGGGGCACCACGAGCAGTACTTC.